The clone carrying this T cell receptor beta chain was picked up many times. What it binds is unknown. Described time point: pre-sensitization, week 0. The sample's treatment: therapeutic diphenylcyclopropenone sensitization with weekly scalp DPC. The record originates from a study of human T cells and chemical hapten exposure. Study context: The scalp of each patient received a weekly diphenylcyclopropenone dose for the full roughly 25-week study. Per-sample TCR yield variation was attributed mainly to small pooled library volume differences.

Regarding the study as a whole: Significantly more large CDR3 similarity clusters arose among expanded TCRs than among controls.

The germline V gene encodes CDR1 KGHDR and CDR2 SFDVKD. V was pared by 2 bases and J by 6 bases, with 16 bases between. The CDR3 is 16 amino acids. TCRdb re-derived calls from the RACE reads in MiXCR, one entry per CDR3 protein. The sample carries fewer than 350,000 distinct CDR3 sequences, around 7.3% recorded once. This chain uses TRBV24-1 with TRBJ2-1; D could derive from TRBD1 or TRBD2 (5 bases each). This material consisted of whole blood, taken in connection with sensitization to the hapten diphenylcyclopropenone (DPC). The TCR was taken from a man younger than 35 with alopecia areata. Some clones in this sample may be carry-over from other donors' samples. The CDR3 sequence: CATSDSYGSGTNEQFF. In DNA form, the CDR3 reads TGTGCCACCAGTGATTCATATGGGTCAGGGACCAATGAGCAGTTCTTC.